Sequencing of this TCR beta chain was carried out in a study of blood T cell repertoires in COVID-19. As for the study in general: COVID-19 samples collected from the United States, Italy and Spain covered acute and convalescent phases.

How the authors handled the data: Researchers report that nucleated cell counts were estimated from reference gene primer amplification. TCRdb's copy holds only in-frame clones and misses some; the assay was immunoSEQ multiplex PCR. The V and J calls and clone size are taken from that table; D and trimming were inferred from the DNA. Among around 170,000 clones, around 86% were seen once, and the ten largest hold roughly 6.1%. The germline V gene encodes CDR1 SGHDT and CDR2 YYEEEE. There are 15 residues in the CDR3. V gave up 6 bases and J gave up 0 bases, with 13 bases separating them. This TCR came from a woman in her forties with acute or convalescent COVID-19. Sequencing input: peripheral blood. This chain connects TRBV5-6 to TRBJ1-5; D remains unclear. CDR3 nucleotide sequence: TGTGCCAGCACCCTTGGAGGTGCTAGCAATCAGCCCCAGCATTTT. Translated, it gives CASTLGGASNQPQHF.